The clone carrying this T cell receptor (beta chain) was seen only a few times. Via MiXCR, TCRdb re-called the 5' RACE reads, giving one row per CDR3 protein. The sample gives about 100,000 distinct CDR3 sequences, over 8.5% of which show up once; around 39% is in the top ten. This sample was taken from a study of T-cell memory formation after mild COVID-19. The length of the CDR3 is 12 residues. CDR1 is LNHDA and CDR2 is SQIVND in the germline V gene (reference sequence). V gave up 7 bases and J gave up 8 bases, with 12 bases separating them. This TCR was recovered from a young man who had mild COVID-19 (a few samples of this study predate the infection). Cell type and time point are not known. The rearrangement uses TRBV19 and TRBJ2-1, with D perhaps being TRBD1 or TRBD2 (6 bases each). Specimen: PBMCs or a T cell subset sorted from them (not recorded which). For the CDR3, the DNA is TGTGCCAGTATAGGGGGGCCCCATGAGCAGTTCTTC. The encoded protein is CASIGGPHEQFF.